What follows are 9 T cell receptor beta chains derived from one specimen sequenced in a study of cytomegalovirus exposure and HLA in healthy donors. With 60 Vbeta and 13 Jbeta primers, the PCR was carried out. Repertoires were generated with immunoSEQ multiplex PCR, while TCRdb's copy carries only in-frame clones and drops some. The sample lists over 150,000 clones, approximately 67% seen once, with 4% to 5.5% in the top ten. The material sequenced was PBMCs. All receptors come from a woman under 30 in good health and CMV-seropositive.

CDR3 amino acids: CASTPGELNTEAFF. In nucleotides, the CDR3 is TGTGCCAGCACCCCGGGAGAGTTGAACACTGAAGCTTTCTTT. This chain links TRBV6-6 with TRBJ1-1; no definite D call. CDR1 MNHNY and CDR2 SVGAGI come from the germline V gene (reference sequence). This CDR3 spans 14 amino acids. The V and J ends lost 7 bases and 0 bases respectively, with 12 bases between them.

This clone occurred a few times. This sequence joins TRBV7-2 and TRBJ1-2; tentative D call: TRBD1 (6 bases). The CDR3 length is 11 residues. Trimming took 8 bases from V and 4 from J, leaving 8 bases between them. Germline CDR1 is SGHTA and CDR2 is FQGNSA. The DNA for the CDR3 is TGTGCCAGCCAGGGGATCTATGGCTACACCTTC. Its translation is CASQGIYGYTF.

V gene TRBV20-1 combines with J gene TRBJ1-1; D is perhaps TRBD1 (6 bases). The germline gives CDR1 DFQATT, CDR2 SNEGSKA (reference sequence). This CDR3 is built from 11 residues. CDR3 nucleotide sequence: TGCAGCCAAGGGGGGAACACTGAAGCTTTCTTT. Amino acids: CSQGGNTEAFF.

The chain combines TRBV5-8 with TRBJ2-3, with no clear D. Trimming shortened V by 4 bases and J by 1 base, and 16 bases separated the two germline ends. Per the germline V gene, CDR1 is SGHTS and CDR2 is YDEGEE. This CDR3 is built from 16 residues. The CDR3 loop is CASSRDRARGTDTQYF. The CDR3 coding sequence is TGTGCCAGCAGCCGAGACCGAGCGAGAGGCACAGATACGCAGTATTTT.

This sequence joins TRBV6-5 and TRBJ1-3, with D uncertain. From germline, CDR1 is MNHEY and CDR2 SVGAGI. The CDR3 is made up of 14 amino acids. Trimming left V 7 bases short and J 1 base short, with 11 bases between. CDR3 coding DNA: TGTGCCAGCAAGAGTCGTCAATCTGGAAACACCATATATTTT. Translation gives CASKSRQSGNTIYF.

The chain recombines TRBV18 with TRBJ2-2, with 7 positions matching TRBD1. CDR3 length: 16 residues. CDR1 is KGHSH, CDR2 LQKENI, per germline. V lost 1 base, J lost 4 bases, and 6 bases stayed unmatched. DNA for the CDR3: TGTGCCAGCTCACCACGACAGGGAACCCTCACCGGGGAGCTGTTTTTT. Its translation is CASSPRQGTLTGELFF.

This clone was counted only a few times. The chain couples TRBV29-1 to TRBJ1-4; TRBD1 agrees at 7 bases. CDR1 and CDR2 (germline): SQVTM, ANQGSEA. CDR3 length: 14 amino acids. The J segment lost 8 bases and the V segment lost 7 bases, leaving 13 bases of the junction unmatched. The DNA of the CDR3 is TGCAGCGCAATGCGACAGGGAAGGGAGGAAAAACTGTTTTTT. Translating it yields CSAMRQGREEKLFF.

J is TRBJ2-7 and V is TRBV6-5, with D perhaps TRBD2 (7 bases). The germline CDR1 and CDR2 sequences are MNHEY and SVGAGI. The CDR3 length is 14 residues. The V end lost 10 bases, the J end lost 3 bases, and 19 bases lay between the germline ends. CDR3 sequence (DNA): TGTGCCACTACTCCGGGGGGCCTCCTCTACGAGCAGTACTTC. Its translation is CATTPGGLLYEQYF.

The CDR3 DNA follows: TGTGCCAGCAGCTCCACTGGGGCCAACGTCCTGACTTTC. As protein: CASSSTGANVLTF. The gene calls are TRBV5-4 and TRBJ2-6; D not certain. With 3 bases removed from V and 2 bases from J, the gap between germline ends came to 3 bases. Germline loops: CDR1 SGHNT, CDR2 YYREEE (reference sequence). CDR3 length: 13 amino acids.